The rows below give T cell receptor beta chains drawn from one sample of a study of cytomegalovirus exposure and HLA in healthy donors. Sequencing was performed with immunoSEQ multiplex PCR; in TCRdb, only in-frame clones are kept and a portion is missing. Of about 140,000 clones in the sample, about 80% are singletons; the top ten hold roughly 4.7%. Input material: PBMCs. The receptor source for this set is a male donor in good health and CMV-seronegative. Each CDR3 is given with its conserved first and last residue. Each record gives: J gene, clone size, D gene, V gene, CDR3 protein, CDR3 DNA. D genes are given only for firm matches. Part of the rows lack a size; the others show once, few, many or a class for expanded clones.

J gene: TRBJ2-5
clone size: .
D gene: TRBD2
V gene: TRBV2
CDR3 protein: CASRPGTSGGAVETQYF
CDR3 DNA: TGTGCCAGCAGGCCAGGGACTAGCGGGGGGGCGGTGGAGACCCAGTACTTC

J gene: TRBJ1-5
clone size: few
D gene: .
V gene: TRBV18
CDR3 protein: CASSPGPGNQPQHF
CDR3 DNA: TGTGCCAGCTCTCCGGGCCCGGGGAATCAGCCCCAGCATTTT

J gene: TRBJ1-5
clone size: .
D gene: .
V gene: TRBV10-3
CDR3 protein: CAIRATGPRQPQHF
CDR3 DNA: TGTGCCATCAGAGCGACAGGCCCTCGACAGCCCCAGCATTTT

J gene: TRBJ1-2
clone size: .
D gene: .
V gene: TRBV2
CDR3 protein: CASAPPDTYGYTF
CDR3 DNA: TGTGCCAGCGCCCCCCCGGACACCTATGGCTACACCTTC

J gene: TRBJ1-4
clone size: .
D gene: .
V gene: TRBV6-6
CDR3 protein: CASSYSVEKLFF
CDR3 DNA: TGTGCCAGCAGCTATTCCGTTGAAAAACTGTTTTTT

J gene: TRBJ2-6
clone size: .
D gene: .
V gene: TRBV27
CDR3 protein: CASRGRTISGANVLTF
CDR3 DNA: TGTGCCAGCAGGGGGCGGACCATCTCTGGGGCCAACGTCCTGACTTTC

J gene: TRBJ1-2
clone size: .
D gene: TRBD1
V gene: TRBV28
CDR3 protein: CASRGGDRALNSYGYTF
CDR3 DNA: TGTGCCAGCAGGGGGGGAGACAGGGCCCTTAATTCCTATGGCTACACCTTC

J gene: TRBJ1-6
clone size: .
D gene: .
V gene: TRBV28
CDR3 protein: CASSLWASPPDSPLHF
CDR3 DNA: TGTGCCAGCAGTCTCTGGGCCAGTCCTCCGGATTCACCCCTCCACTTT

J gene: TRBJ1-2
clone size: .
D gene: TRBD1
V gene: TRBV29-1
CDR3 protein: CSVEARDRGHNNYGYTF
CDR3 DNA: TGCAGCGTTGAAGCGCGGGACAGGGGACATAACAACTATGGCTACACCTTC

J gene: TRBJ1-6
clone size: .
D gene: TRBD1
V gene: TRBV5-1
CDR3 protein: CASSLLGQGADSPLHF
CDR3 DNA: TGCGCCAGCAGCCTCTTAGGACAGGGGGCGGATTCACCCCTCCACTTT

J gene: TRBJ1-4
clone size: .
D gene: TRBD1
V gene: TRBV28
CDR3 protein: CATNQGQAINEKLFF
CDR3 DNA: TGTGCCACCAACCAAGGACAGGCTATTAATGAAAAACTGTTTTTT

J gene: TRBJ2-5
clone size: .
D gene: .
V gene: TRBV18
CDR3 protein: CASSPRGSLQETQYF
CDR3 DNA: TGTGCCAGCTCACCCAGAGGCAGCCTCCAAGAGACCCAGTACTTC

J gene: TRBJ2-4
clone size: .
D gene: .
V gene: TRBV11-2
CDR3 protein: CASSQGGTFAKNIQYF
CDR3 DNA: TGTGCTAGCAGCCAAGGAGGGACCTTCGCCAAAAACATTCAGTACTTC

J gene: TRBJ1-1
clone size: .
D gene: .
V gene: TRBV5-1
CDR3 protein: CASSAGGDTEAFF
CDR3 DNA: TGCGCCAGCAGCGCGGGGGGGGACACTGAAGCTTTCTTT

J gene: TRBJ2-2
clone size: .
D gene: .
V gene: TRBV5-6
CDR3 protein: CASSLERINTGELFF
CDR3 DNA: TGTGCCAGCAGCTTGGAGCGGATCAACACCGGGGAGCTGTTTTTT

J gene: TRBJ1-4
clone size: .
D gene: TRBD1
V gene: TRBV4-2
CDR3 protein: CASSQVQYRGNEKLFF
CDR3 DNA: TGTGCCAGCAGCCAAGTTCAGTACAGGGGGAATGAAAAACTGTTTTTT

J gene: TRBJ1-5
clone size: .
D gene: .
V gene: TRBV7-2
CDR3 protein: CASSRQVDQPQHF
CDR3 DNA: TGTGCCAGCAGTCGACAGGTGGATCAGCCCCAGCATTTT

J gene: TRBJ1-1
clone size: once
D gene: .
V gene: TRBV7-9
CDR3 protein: CASSLSRGEAFF
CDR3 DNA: TGTGCCAGCAGCTTATCGAGAGGGGAAGCTTTCTTT

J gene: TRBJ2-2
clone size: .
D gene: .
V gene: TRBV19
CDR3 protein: CASSGVPLGGTGELFF
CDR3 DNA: TGTGCCAGTAGTGGAGTTCCCCTAGGAGGTACCGGGGAGCTGTTTTTT

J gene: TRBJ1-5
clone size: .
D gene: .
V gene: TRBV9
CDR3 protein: CATRVFFSHRPQHF
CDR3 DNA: TGTGCCACCCGGGTGTTTTTTTCTCATAGGCCCCAGCATTTT

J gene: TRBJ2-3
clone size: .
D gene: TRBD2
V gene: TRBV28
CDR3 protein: CASEGGGAIDTQYF
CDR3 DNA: TGTGCCAGCGAGGGCGGGGGGGCAATAGATACGCAGTATTTT

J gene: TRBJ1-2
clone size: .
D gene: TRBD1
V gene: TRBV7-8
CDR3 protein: CASSLTSTGYYGYTF
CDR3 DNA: TGTGCCAGCAGCCTCACGTCGACAGGGTACTATGGCTACACCTTC

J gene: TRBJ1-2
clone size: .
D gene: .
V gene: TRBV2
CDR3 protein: CASSNTGYTF
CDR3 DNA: TGTGCCAGCAGCAACACTGGCTACACCTTC